The following is a T cell receptor (beta chain) sequence with its context. Its specificity is unknown. A junction end diverges from the germline sequence, so it may reflect a read error. This sample was taken from a study of CD8+CD57+ T cells in acquired aplastic anemia. Study-level information: DNA per sorted CD4+ or CD8+ sample ranged about 0.2 to 27.4 ug, averaging approximately 3.1 ug. Broader study findings: Patients were compared with controls for CD8+ Simpson's diversity, and no significant difference emerged.

The patients chosen for sequencing had shown expansion of CD8+CD57+ cells (detected by flow cytometry). Patients, without exception, had severe acquired aplastic anemia. The CDR3 runs to 15 residues. Germline V gives CDR1 SGHVS, CDR2 FQNEAQ. TCR beta VDJ and CDR3 profiling used genomic DNA as template. Using its own MiXCR run on the reads, TCRdb lists one record per CDR3 protein. The sample records a few hundred thousand distinct CDR3 sequences, under 40% being singletons. The receptor's source is a human donor with aplastic anemia. The sample was sorted CD4+, CD8+, or CD8+CD57+ T cells (not recorded which) from PBMCs. This rearrangement joins TRBV7-8 to TRBJ2-7; 7 bases map to TRBD2. CDR3 in amino acids: CARSLAGDRSYEQYF. In DNA, the CDR3 is TGTGCCCGCAGCTTAGCGGGCGACAGATCCTACGAGCAGTACTTC.